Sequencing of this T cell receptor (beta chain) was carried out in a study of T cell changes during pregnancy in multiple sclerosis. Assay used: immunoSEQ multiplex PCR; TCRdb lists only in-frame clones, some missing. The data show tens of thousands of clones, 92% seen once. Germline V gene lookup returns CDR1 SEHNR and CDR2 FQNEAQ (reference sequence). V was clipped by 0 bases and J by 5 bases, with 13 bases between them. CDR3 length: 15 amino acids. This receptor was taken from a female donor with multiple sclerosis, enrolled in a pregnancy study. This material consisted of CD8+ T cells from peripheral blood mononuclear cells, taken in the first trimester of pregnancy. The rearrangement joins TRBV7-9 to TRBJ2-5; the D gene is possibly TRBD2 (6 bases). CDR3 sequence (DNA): TGTGCCAGCAGCTTAGCTAGCGGTCCATGGGAGACCCAGTACTTC. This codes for CASSLASGPWETQYF.